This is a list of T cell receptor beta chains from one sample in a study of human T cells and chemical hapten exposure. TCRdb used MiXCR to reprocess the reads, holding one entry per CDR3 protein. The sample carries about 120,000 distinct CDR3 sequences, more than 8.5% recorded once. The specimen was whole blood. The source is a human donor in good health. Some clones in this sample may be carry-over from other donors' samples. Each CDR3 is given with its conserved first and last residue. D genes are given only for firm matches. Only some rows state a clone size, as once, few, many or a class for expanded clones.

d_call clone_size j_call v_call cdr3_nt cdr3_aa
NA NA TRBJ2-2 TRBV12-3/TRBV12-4 TGTGCCAGCCACGACCGAAACACCGGGGAGCTGTTTTTT CASHDRNTGELFF
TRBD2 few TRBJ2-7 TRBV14 TGTGCCAGCAGCCAGGGCGGGAGGACCTACGAGCAGTACTTC CASSQGGRTYEQYF
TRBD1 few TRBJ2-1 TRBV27 TGTGCCAGCAGTCAACGGACAGGAAAAAGACCTAACAATGAGCAGTTCTTC CASSQRTGKRPNNEQFF
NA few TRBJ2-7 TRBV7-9 TGTGCCAGCAGCTCCCGCCGGGACTCCTACGAGCAGTACTTC CASSSRRDSYEQYF
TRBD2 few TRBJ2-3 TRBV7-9 TGTGCCAGCAGCCCCCTAGCGGGAGCCACAGATACGCAGTATTTT CASSPLAGATDTQYF
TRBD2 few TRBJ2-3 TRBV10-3 TGTGCCATCAGCCAAGGGACTAGCGGGGGCACAGATACGCAGTATTTT CAISQGTSGGTDTQYF
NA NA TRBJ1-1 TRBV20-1 TGCAGTGCTCTGGACGTCAGGAACACTGAAGCTTTCTTT CSALDVRNTEAFF
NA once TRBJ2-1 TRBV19 TGTGCCAGTAGCCTCCTAGAGTACAATGAGCAGTTCTTC CASSLLEYNEQFF
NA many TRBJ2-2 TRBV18 TGTGCCAGCTCACCCCGACAGGCGACCGGGGAGCTGTTTTTT CASSPRQATGELFF
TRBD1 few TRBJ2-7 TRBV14 TGTGCCAGCAGCCAATTCCGGACAGGGTCCTACGAGCAGTACTTC CASSQFRTGSYEQYF
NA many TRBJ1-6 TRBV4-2 TGTGCCAGCAGCCAAGGGGCAGGGACTTCACCCCTCCACTTT CASSQGAGTSPLHF
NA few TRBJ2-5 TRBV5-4 TGTGCCAGCAGGATGGGAGCAGACCGTCAAGAGACCCAGTACTTC CASRMGADRQETQYF
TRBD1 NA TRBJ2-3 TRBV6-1 TGTGCCAGCATCTTTGGACAGGGGAGGTCAGATACGCAGTATTTT CASIFGQGRSDTQYF
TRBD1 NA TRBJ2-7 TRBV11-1 TGTGCCAGCAGCGGTACCGGGACAGGTACCTACGAGCAGTACTTC CASSGTGTGTYEQYF
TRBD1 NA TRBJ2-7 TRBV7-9 TGTGCCAGCAGCTCTCGACAGGGGGTAATCTCCTACGAGCAGTACTTC CASSSRQGVISYEQYF
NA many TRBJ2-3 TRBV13 TGTGCCAGCAGCCGGAGGCCGAGCACAGATACGCAGTATTTT CASSRRPSTDTQYF
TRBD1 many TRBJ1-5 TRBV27 TGTGCCAGCTGGGGACAGGGCAATCAGCCCCAGCATTTT CASWGQGNQPQHF
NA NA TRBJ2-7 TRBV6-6 TGTGCCAGCAGCGTAGGGGGGACAATCTCCTACGAGCAGTACTTC CASSVGGTISYEQYF
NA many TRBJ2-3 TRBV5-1 TGCGCCAGCAGCTTGATAGGAAACACAGATACGCAGTATTTT CASSLIGNTDTQYF
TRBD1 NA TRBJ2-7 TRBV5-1 TGCGCCAGCAGCTTGGCAAGCACTCCGACAGGGAGCTCCTACGAGCAGTACTTC CASSLASTPTGSSYEQYF
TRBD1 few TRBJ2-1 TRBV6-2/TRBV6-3 TGTGCCAGCAGTTACCCGGGACAGACACCATACAATGAGCAGTTCTTC CASSYPGQTPYNEQFF
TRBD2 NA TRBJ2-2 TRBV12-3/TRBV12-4 TGTGCCAGCAGTCCAGTAGCGGGAGTCGTTTCGAAGGCCGGGGAGCTGTTTTTT CASSPVAGVVSKAGELFF
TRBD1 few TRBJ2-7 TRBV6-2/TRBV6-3 TGTGCCGGGAGGAGATCGCAGGGGGCCCACGAGCAGTACTTC CAGRRSQGAHEQYF
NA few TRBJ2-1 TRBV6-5 TGTGCCAGCAGTCACGGGGGTCAGGACAATGAGCAGTTCTTC CASSHGGQDNEQFF
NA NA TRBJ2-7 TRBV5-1 TGCGCCAGCAGCTACGACAAAGGGGGCGAGCAGTACTTC CASSYDKGGEQYF
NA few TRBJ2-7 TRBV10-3 TGTGCCATCAGTGAGGGGAACTACGAGCAGTACTTC CAISEGNYEQYF
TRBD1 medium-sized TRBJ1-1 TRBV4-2 TGTGCCAGCAGCCAAGATCCGGGACAGGGGAACACTGAAGCTTTCTTT CASSQDPGQGNTEAFF
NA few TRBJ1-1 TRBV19 TGTGCCAGTAGTATACAGCCCGACACTGAAGCTTTCTTT CASSIQPDTEAFF
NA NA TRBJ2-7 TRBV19 TGTGCCAGTAGTCCGAGCAAGGGGCTCGAGAGCGAGCAGTACTTC CASSPSKGLESEQYF
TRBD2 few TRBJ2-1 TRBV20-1 TGCAGTGCTAGAGACCTTCATGGACTAGCCAATGAGCAGTTCTTC CSARDLHGLANEQFF
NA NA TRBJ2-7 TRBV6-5 TGTGCCAGCAGCGGGACCTCCTACGAGCAGTACTTC CASSGTSYEQYF
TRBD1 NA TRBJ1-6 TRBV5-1 TGCGCCAGCAGCACAGAGACAGGGGGTTCACCCCTCCACTTT CASSTETGGSPLHF
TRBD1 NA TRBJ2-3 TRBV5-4 TGTGCCAGCAGCTTGTACAGGGGGAGCACAGATACGCAGTATTTT CASSLYRGSTDTQYF
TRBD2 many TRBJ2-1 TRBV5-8 TGTGCCAGCAGCCGGGGGGAAAGCTCCTACAATGAGCAGTTCTTC CASSRGESSYNEQFF
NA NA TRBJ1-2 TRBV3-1 TGTGCCAGCAGCCAAGATCTTGGACCCTATGGCTACACCTTC CASSQDLGPYGYTF
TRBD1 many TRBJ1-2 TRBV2 TGTGCCAGCAGTGGGGACAGGGTACGGGACTATGGCTACACCTTC CASSGDRVRDYGYTF
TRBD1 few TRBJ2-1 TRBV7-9 TGTGCCAGCAGCCTGACCGGGACAGTAGATGTCAATGAGCAGTTCTTC CASSLTGTVDVNEQFF
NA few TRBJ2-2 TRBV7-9 TGTGCCAGCAGCTTGGCCCCTAGGCAGCGAGACACCGGGGAGCTGTTTTTT CASSLAPRQRDTGELFF
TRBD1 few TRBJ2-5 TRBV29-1 TGCAGCGTGCCACAGGGGCGGGAGACCCAGTACTTC CSVPQGRETQYF
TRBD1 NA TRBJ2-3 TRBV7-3 TGTGCCAGCAGCCCATCTCCTCCTGACAGGGGCGATACGCAGTATTTT CASSPSPPDRGDTQYF